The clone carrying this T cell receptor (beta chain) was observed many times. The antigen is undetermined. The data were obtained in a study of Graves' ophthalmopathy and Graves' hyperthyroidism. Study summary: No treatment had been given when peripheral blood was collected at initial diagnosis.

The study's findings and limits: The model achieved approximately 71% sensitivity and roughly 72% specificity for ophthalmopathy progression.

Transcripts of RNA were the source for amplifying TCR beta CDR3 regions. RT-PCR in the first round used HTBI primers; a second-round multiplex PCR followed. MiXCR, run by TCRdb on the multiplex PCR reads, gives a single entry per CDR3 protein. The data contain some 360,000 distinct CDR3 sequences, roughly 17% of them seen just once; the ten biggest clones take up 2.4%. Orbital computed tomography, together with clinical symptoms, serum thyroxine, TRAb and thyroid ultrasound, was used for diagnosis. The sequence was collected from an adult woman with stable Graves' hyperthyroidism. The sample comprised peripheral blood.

CDR3 coding DNA: TGTGCCAGTAGTGCTTGGCCCGGACAGTCCCGTTCCGATGGCTACACCTTC. Translation: CASSAWPGQSRSDGYTF. The chain combines TRBV19 with TRBJ1-2, with TRBD1 as a possible D gene (6 bases). The CDR3 has 17 residues. Germline V gene data show CDR1 as LNHDA and CDR2 as SQIVND (reference sequence). The germline V and J ends were trimmed by 5 bases and 6 bases, with 25 bases remaining between them.